Sequencing of this TCR beta chain was carried out in a study of cytomegalovirus exposure and HLA in healthy donors. The donors were healthy bone marrow donors. The CDR3 has 13 amino acids. The V gene end was trimmed by 7 bases and the J gene end by 7 bases; junction bases not matched to a gene: 8. Germline CDR1 MNHEY, CDR2 SVGAGI. Vbeta (60) and Jbeta (13) primers were used in the PCR. Assay used: immunoSEQ multiplex PCR; TCRdb lists only in-frame clones, some missing. Altogether 250,000 to 350,000 clones are present, around nine tenths being singletons, with the ten largest covering approximately 2%.

The sequenced sample was PBMCs. This clonotype originated in a woman aged 18-29 years in good health and CMV-seronegative. The rearrangement joins TRBV6-5 to TRBJ2-7; 9 nucleotides align to TRBD1. The CDR3 protein is CASTRTGDKEQYF. The CDR3 region has the DNA TGTGCCAGCACTCGGACAGGGGATAAGGAGCAGTACTTC.